Shown below are 13 T cell receptor beta chains from a single sample sequenced in a study of Ad26.COV2.S vaccination and SARS-CoV-2 variants. The treatment: roughly 19 received Ad26.COV2.S at low or high dose, single or two shots; a few received placebo; per-sample allocation not given. After the first vaccine or placebo injection, samples were drawn on day 63. This table comes from immunoSEQ multiplex PCR, and its TCRdb copy is limited to in-frame clones, with some not included. Of hundreds of thousands of clones listed, around 93% were seen once; the top ten hold roughly 1.7%. The material was peripheral blood, obtained in a trial of Ad26.COV2.S vaccine versus placebo. Every receptor here comes from a person between 18 and 65 years old who received the Ad26.COV2.S COVID-19 vaccine or a placebo.

The chain links TRBV18 to TRBJ2-2, with D perhaps TRBD1 (6 bases). CDR1 is KGHSH and CDR2 is LQKENI in the germline V gene. V was trimmed by 5 bases and J by 0 bases, leaving 10 bases between them. There are 15 residues in the CDR3. Written as DNA, the CDR3 is TGTGCCAGCTCAAGACAGGAATCGAACACCGGGGAGCTGTTTTTT. Encoded protein: CASSRQESNTGELFF.

V usage is TRBV6-2 or TRBV6-3 and J usage is TRBJ1-2, with no clear D. CDR1 MNHEY and CDR2 SVGEGT come from the germline V gene. The CDR3 is 12 residues long. With 2 bases removed from V and 6 bases from J, the gap between germline ends came to 7 bases. CDR3 loop: CASSYREDGYTF. The CDR3 DNA reads TGTGCCAGCAGTTACCGGGAGGATGGCTACACCTTC.

This chain links TRBV5-1 with TRBJ2-7, with 9 bases that match TRBD1. Germline V CDR1 and CDR2: SGHRS, YFSETQ. The CDR3 length is 14 residues. Losses at the gene ends were 8 bases for V and 5 bases for J; bases not matched to a gene: 11. In nucleotides, the CDR3 is TGCGCCAGTACCCAAGGACAGGGGCGGAACGAGCAGTACTTC. This gives the protein CASTQGQGRNEQYF.

This rearrangement joins TRBV27 to TRBJ1-2, with a weak D call TRBD1 (6 bases). The length of the CDR3 is 17 residues. Germline V gives CDR1 MNHEY, CDR2 SMNVEV (reference sequence). V lost 5 bases, J lost 6 bases, and 25 bases lay in between. The CDR3 region has the DNA TGTGCCAGCAGTCCCCTTCTACGAGGTGGGGGCAAAAATGGCTACACCTTC. Amino acid sequence: CASSPLLRGGGKNGYTF.

This clone was seen only once. V usage is TRBV9 and J usage is TRBJ2-2, with TRBD2 matching over 7 bases. Trimming removed 4 bases from V and 1 base from J; junction bases left unmatched: 10. The germline V gene has CDR1 SGDLS and CDR2 YYNGEE. This CDR3 is built from 17 residues. The chain's CDR3 is CASSPDLGGGNTGELFF. The CDR3 DNA sequence: TGTGCCAGCAGCCCCGATTTGGGCGGGGGGAACACCGGGGAGCTGTTTTTT.

The chain combines TRBV4-3 with TRBJ1-5; the D is unclear. The CDR3 consists of 14 residues. The germline V gene encodes CDR1 LGHNA and CDR2 YSLEER. The ends were cut back, 1 base at V and 2 bases at J, with 6 bases in the middle. For the CDR3, the DNA is TGCGCCAGCAGCCAAGGGGTGGGCAATCAGCCCCAGCATTTT. Protein product: CASSQGVGNQPQHF.

CDR3 region: CASSLVSGDTYEQYF. CDR3 nucleotides: TGCGCCAGCAGCTTGGTTTCTGGGGATACCTACGAGCAGTACTTC. This rearrangement joins TRBV5-1 to TRBJ2-7; D unclear. CDR3 length: 15 residues. The germline V gene has CDR1 SGHRS and CDR2 YFSETQ. V was cut by 0 bases and J by 2 bases, with 12 bases left in between.

The chain is built from TRBV19 and TRBJ1-4; TRBD1 aligns across 9 bases. CDR3 size: 15 residues. Germline CDR1 LNHDA, CDR2 SQIVND (reference sequence). The V gene end was trimmed by 3 bases and the J gene end by 7 bases; junction bases not matched to a gene: 6. The CDR3 loop is CASSIRGQGSEKLFF. The CDR3 DNA is TGTGCCAGTAGTATTCGGGGACAGGGCAGTGAAAAACTGTTTTTT.

J is TRBJ1-2 and V is TRBV5-4; 8 bases match TRBD1. The CDR3 runs 14 residues. V lost 4 bases to trimming and J lost 6 bases; unmatched junction nucleotides: 8. Germline V gives CDR1 SGHNT, CDR2 YYREEE (reference sequence). The CDR3 DNA reads TGTGCCAGCAGCGATTTACAGGGGGATAATGGCTACACCTTC. It translates to CASSDLQGDNGYTF.

This clone showed up just once. V and J are TRBV7-9 and TRBJ1-5; no clear D. With 3 bases removed from V and 5 bases from J, the gap between germline ends came to 11 bases. This CDR3 comprises 14 residues. The germline V gene has CDR1 SEHNR and CDR2 FQNEAQ (reference sequence). CDR3 in amino acids: CASSFGPGHQPQHF. CDR3 DNA sequence: TGTGCCAGCAGCTTTGGTCCCGGCCATCAGCCCCAGCATTTT.

V and J are TRBV25-1 and TRBJ2-3; D is perhaps TRBD1 or TRBD2 (6 bases each). Deletions cut 4 bases from V and 2 bases from J, with 16 bases between. The CDR3 has 16 residues. Germline V gene lookup returns CDR1 MGHDK and CDR2 SYGVNS. The CDR3 reads CASSGGRGPVTDTQYF. The CDR3 DNA reads as TGTGCCAGCAGTGGGGGCCGGGGGCCCGTCACAGATACGCAGTATTTT.

V is TRBV29-1 and J is TRBJ2-7, with 7 positions matching TRBD1. The length of the CDR3 is 12 residues. Per the germline V gene, CDR1 is SQVTM and CDR2 is ANQGSEA. The V and J ends lost 7 bases and 2 bases, in that order; junction bases with no gene match: 5. The CDR3 nucleotides are TGCAGCGCAAGGACAGGTCCCTACGAGCAGTACTTC. It specifies CSARTGPYEQYF.

The genes are TRBV9 and TRBJ2-5; 7 nucleotides align to TRBD1. From germline, CDR1 is SGDLS and CDR2 YYNGEE. The ends lost 2 bases at V and 2 bases at J; junction bases unmatched: 3. This CDR3 comprises 14 residues. For the CDR3, the DNA is TGTGCCAGCAGCGTGACAGGGTATCAAGAGACCCAGTACTTC. It is translated as CASSVTGYQETQYF. Full variable domain (outside the CDR3, taken from reference TRBV9 and TRBJ2-5): DSGVTQTPKHLITATGQRVTLRCSPRSGDLSVYWYQQSLDQGLQFLIQYYNGEERAKGNILERFSAQQFPDLHSELNLSSLELGDSALYFCASSVTGYQETQYFGPGTRLLVL.